This TCR beta chain was sequenced for a study of cytomegalovirus exposure and HLA in healthy donors. Study context: From HLA-typed donors, an early data release held about 85 million unique TCRs.

Of note for this clone: Its antigen remains unknown.

Study outcomes and limitations: In vitro assays verified that three CMV-associated chains recognized CMV antigens specifically. Compared with the roughly 670-donor mean, an Asian-associated ancestry cluster reportedly had fewer N-insertions, according to a later analysis.

V lost 0 bases to trimming and J lost 6 bases; unmatched junction nucleotides: 5. The CDR3 totals 16 residues. Germline CDR1 ENHRY, CDR2 SYGVKD. With 60 Vbeta and 13 Jbeta primers, the PCR was carried out. Only in-frame clones appear in the TCRdb table, and some are missing; sequencing was by immunoSEQ multiplex PCR. The data hold approximately 150,000 clones, with 80% observed a single time. Input material: PBMCs. The clonotype originates from a middle-aged man in good health and CMV-seronegative. The V gene is TRBV10-3, the J gene TRBJ2-7, with 13 bases fitting TRBD2. Written as DNA, the CDR3 is TGTGCCATCAGTGAGTCCTTACTAGCGGGGGGGCTCGAGCAGTACTTC. Translated, it gives CAISESLLAGGLEQYF.